Sequencing of this TCR beta chain was carried out in a study of brain T cells in children with intractable seizures. Using immunoSEQ multiplex PCR, the repertoire was profiled, and TCRdb retains in-frame clones only, with some absent. The repertoire includes fewer than 85,000 clones, 85% to 95% of them detected once, and 1.5% sits in the top ten. This material consisted of peripheral blood, taken at surgery. This sequence originates from a boy younger than two with tuberous sclerosis and intractable seizures.

CDR3 sequence (DNA): TGTGCCAGCAGCTTCGGGCCGCAACAGTACTTC. The encoded protein is CASSFGPQQYF. The chain recombines TRBV11-2 with TRBJ2-7, with D unclear. Trimming removed 3 bases at V and 10 bases at J, with 10 bases between. The CDR3 covers 11 residues. Germline V gene lookup returns CDR1 SGHAT and CDR2 FQNNGV. Full variable domain (rest looked up from reference TRBV11-2 and TRBJ2-7): EAGVAQSPRYKIIEKRQSVAFWCNPISGHATLYWYQQILGQGPKLLIQFQNNGVVDDSQLPKDRFSAERLKGVDSTLKIQPAKLEDSAVYLCASSFGPQQYFGPGTRLTVT.